Following are 9 T cell receptor beta chains from one sample sequenced in a study of blood T cell repertoires in COVID-19. Assay used: immunoSEQ multiplex PCR; TCRdb lists only in-frame clones, some missing. This repertoire shows about 170,000 clones, around 77% found once; its top ten account for approximately 2.8%. Material: peripheral blood. The source is a man in his 70s with acute or convalescent COVID-19.

This clone came up a few times. The V and J genes are TRBV5-4 and TRBJ2-1, with TRBD1 matching 10 bases. V dropped 2 bases and J dropped 3; count of bases not matched to a gene: 5. The CDR3 consists of 16 residues. In germline, CDR1 is SGHNT, CDR2 YYREEE (reference sequence). CDR3 DNA: TGTGCCAGCAGCTTAGGGGGACAGGGGAACTACAATGAGCAGTTCTTC. It encodes CASSLGGQGNYNEQFF.

The chain recombines TRBV5-5 with TRBJ2-5; D gene uncertain. V shed 0 bases and J shed 3 bases, with 9 bases lying between them. The CDR3 is made up of 14 amino acids. CDR1 is SGHKS and CDR2 is YYEKEE in the germline V gene (reference sequence). CDR3 residues: CASSLGAGKETQYF. The DNA for the CDR3 is TGTGCCAGCAGCTTGGGGGCCGGCAAAGAGACCCAGTACTTC.

The V gene is TRBV4-3, the J gene TRBJ2-2, with D perhaps TRBD1 (6 bases). V was cut by 2 bases and J by 4 bases, with 17 bases left in between. The CDR3 contains 17 residues. Germline V CDR1 and CDR2: LGHNA, YSLEER. The CDR3 nucleotides are TGCGCCAGCAGCCAAAGCCTAACGGGACACGTCACCGGGGAGCTGTTTTTT. Translation: CASSQSLTGHVTGELFF.

CDR3 nucleotides: TGTGCCAGCAGCCCCGGGACAGGGATTGAAAAACTGTTTTTT. It translates to CASSPGTGIEKLFF. V gene TRBV5-5 combines with J gene TRBJ1-4; 9 nucleotides agree with TRBD1. This CDR3 region has 14 residues. V was pared by 4 bases and J by 7 bases, with 5 bases of the junction left unmatched. CDR1 and CDR2 from the germline V gene are SGHKS and YYEKEE (reference sequence).

Only a few counts were recorded for this clone. The CDR3 sequence is CASRPLDRAYEQYF. The CDR3 DNA is TGTGCCAGCAGACCCCTGGACAGAGCCTACGAGCAGTACTTC. This sequence joins TRBV28 and TRBJ2-7; possibly TRBD1 for D (6 bases). The germline CDR1 and CDR2 sequences are MDHEN and SYDVKM. The V and J ends lost 6 bases and 2 bases respectively, with 14 bases between them. CDR3 size: 14 residues.

The chain employs TRBV11-3 and TRBJ2-7, with TRBD2 matching 7 bases. The CDR3 consists of 14 residues. Trimming at V came to 4 bases and at J to 0 bases, leaving 3 bases not matched to a gene. Germline V gives CDR1 SGHNT, CDR2 YENEEA. The CDR3 loop is CASSSGGSSYEQYF. CDR3 sequence (DNA): TGTGCCAGCAGCTCCGGCGGGAGCTCCTACGAGCAGTACTTC. The complete variable domain, with remaining parts taken from reference TRBV11-3 and TRBJ2-7, reads EAGVVQSPRYKIIEKKQPVAFWCNPISGHNTLYWYLQNLGQGPELLIRYENEEAVDDSQLPKDRFSAERLKGVDSTLKIQPAELGDSAVYLCASSSGGSSYEQYFGPGTRLTVT.

The rearrangement joins TRBV18 to TRBJ2-1, with TRBD2 matching over 9 bases. The CDR3 length is 17 residues. The V segment lost 1 base and the J segment 4 bases; nucleotides outside the gene matches: 8. Per germline, CDR1 KGHSH and CDR2 LQKENI. The chain's CDR3 is CASSPLVAGVGYNEQFF. DNA for the CDR3: TGTGCCAGCTCACCACTGGTAGCGGGAGTCGGTTACAATGAGCAGTTCTTC.

The table lists this clone with a few counts. The chain uses TRBV9 and TRBJ1-3, with a tentative D call TRBD1 (6 bases). The germline CDR1 and CDR2 sequences are SGDLS and YYNGEE. V lost 3 bases and J 0 bases, leaving 7 bases between the germline ends. The CDR3 is made up of 14 amino acids. The DNA for the CDR3 is TGTGCCAGCAGCGAGGACAGCTCTGGAAACACCATATATTTT. Translation gives CASSEDSSGNTIYF.

In its sample, this clone was seen a few times. This rearrangement joins TRBV6-5 to TRBJ1-2; D remains unclear. Germline CDR1 is MNHEY and CDR2 is SVGAGI. V lost 5 bases and J lost 4, with 17 bases in between. This CDR3 comprises 15 residues. CDR3 region: CASSTGRGTVYGYTF. CDR3 bases: TGTGCCAGCAGTACCGGACGGGGAACAGTCTATGGCTACACCTTC.